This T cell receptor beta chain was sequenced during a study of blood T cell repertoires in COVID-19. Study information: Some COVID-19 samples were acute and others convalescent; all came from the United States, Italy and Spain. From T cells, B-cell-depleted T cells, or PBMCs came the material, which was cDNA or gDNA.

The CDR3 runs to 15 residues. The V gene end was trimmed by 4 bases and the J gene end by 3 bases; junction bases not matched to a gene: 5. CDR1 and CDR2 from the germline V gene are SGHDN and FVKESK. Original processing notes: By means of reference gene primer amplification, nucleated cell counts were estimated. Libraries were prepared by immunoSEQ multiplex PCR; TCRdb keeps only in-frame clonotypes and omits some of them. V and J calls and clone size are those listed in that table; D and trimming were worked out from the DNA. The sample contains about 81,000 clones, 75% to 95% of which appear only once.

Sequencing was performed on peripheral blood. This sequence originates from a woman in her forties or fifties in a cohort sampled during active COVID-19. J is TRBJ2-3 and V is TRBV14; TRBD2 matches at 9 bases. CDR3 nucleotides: TGTGCCAGCAGCCTTCGACTAGCGGAGACAGATACGCAGTATTTT. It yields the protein CASSLRLAETDTQYF.